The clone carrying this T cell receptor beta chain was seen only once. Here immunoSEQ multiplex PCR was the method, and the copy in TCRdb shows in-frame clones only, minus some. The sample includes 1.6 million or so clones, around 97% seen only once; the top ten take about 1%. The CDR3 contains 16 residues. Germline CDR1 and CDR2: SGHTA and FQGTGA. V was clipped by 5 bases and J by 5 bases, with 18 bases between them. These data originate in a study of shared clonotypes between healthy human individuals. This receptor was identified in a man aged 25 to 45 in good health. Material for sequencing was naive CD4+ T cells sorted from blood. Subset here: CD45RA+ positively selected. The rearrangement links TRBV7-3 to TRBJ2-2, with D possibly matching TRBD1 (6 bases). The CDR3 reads CASSPTGTSRTGELFF. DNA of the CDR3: TGTGCCAGCAGCCCTACAGGGACCTCTAGGACCGGGGAGCTGTTTTTT.